These 2 T cell receptor beta chains share one sample of origin, sequenced in a study of blood T cell repertoires in COVID-19. The table came from immunoSEQ multiplex PCR; TCRdb's copy has only in-frame clones and leaves some out. The sample consists of about 91,000 clones, around 80% of them appearing once. What was sequenced was peripheral blood. The receptors were sampled from a man between 65 and 85 years old with acute or convalescent COVID-19.

The rearrangement uses TRBV19 and TRBJ1-2; D gene unclear. Germline CDR1 LNHDA, CDR2 SQIVND (reference sequence). The CDR3 spans 12 residues. V lost 3 bases and J lost 1, with 3 bases in between. CDR3 sequence: CASSILNYGYTF. In DNA, the CDR3 is TGTGCCAGTAGTATCCTTAACTATGGCTACACCTTC. Full variable domain (remainder filled in from reference TRBV19 and TRBJ1-2): DGGITQSPKYLFRKEGQNVTLSCEQNLNHDAMYWYRQDPGQGLRLIYYSQIVNDFQKGDIAEGYSVSREKKESFPLTVTSAQKNPTAFYLCASSILNYGYTFGSGTRLTVV.

The chain joins TRBV5-1 to TRBJ2-1; TRBD2 matches 11 bases. Trimming removed 1 base from V and 7 bases from J; junction bases left unmatched: 7. The germline V gene has CDR1 SGHRS and CDR2 YFSETQ. CDR3 length equals 16 residues. CDR3 protein: CASSLLAGGEMNEQFF. CDR3 coding DNA: TGCGCCAGCAGCTTGTTAGCGGGAGGGGAGATGAATGAGCAGTTCTTC.